The 23 T cell receptor beta chains below were found in one sample sequenced in a study of human CD8 memory T cell subsets. Preparation of the TCR beta libraries relied on UMI-labeled 5' RACE. One entry per CDR3 protein, without DNA, is what TCRdb gives after re-calling the 5' RACE reads. The specimen's table records some 10,000 distinct CDR3 sequences. The sequenced sample was CD8+ stem-like memory T cells (TSCM and TCM) sorted from PBMCs. Sample subset: stem-like memory CD8 T cells (TSTEM), CCR7+ PD-1- TIGIT-. These receptors were obtained from a human donor in good health.

Frequency places this clonotype as medium-sized (0.01 to 0.1%). V usage is TRBV7-3 and J usage is TRBJ2-3; absent DNA, TCRdb's TRBD2 call cannot be checked. CDR3 length equals 16 residues. The germline V gene encodes CDR1 SGHTA and CDR2 FQGTGA. The CDR3 loop is CASSMTSGSISDTQYF.

Its frequency marks this clonotype as medium-sized. This rearrangement joins TRBV24-1 to TRBJ2-5. The germline V gene has CDR1 KGHDR and CDR2 SFDVKD. This CDR3 spans 11 amino acids. The CDR3: CATSDWETQYF.

This chain links TRBV9 with TRBJ2-1; TCRdb designates TRBD1, a call that cannot be tested without DNA. This CDR3 region has 14 residues. The germline V gene encodes CDR1 SGDLS and CDR2 YYNGEE. Here the CDR3 reads CASSRGQGNNEQFF.

J is TRBJ2-7 and V is TRBV14; the TCRdb D gene call, TRBD1, has no DNA to confirm it. The length of the CDR3 is 13 residues. Germline V gene lookup returns CDR1 SGHDN and CDR2 FVKESK. The CDR3 protein is CASSQEGDREQYF.

CDR3 amino acids: CASKSLEGQNIQYF. The rearrangement uses TRBV2 and TRBJ2-4; without DNA, the TCRdb call of TRBD2 cannot be checked. Germline V gene data show CDR1 as SNHLY and CDR2 as FYNNEI. CDR3 length: 14 amino acids.

The chain joins TRBV12-3 or TRBV12-4 to TRBJ2-7; TCRdb selects TRBD1, and the lack of DNA leaves this call unchecked. The CDR3 has 12 residues. CDR3 residues: CASSSDRHEQYF.

CDR3 amino acids: CSACPLWTNNEQFF. This chain joins TRBV20-1 and TRBJ2-1; TCRdb's D call, TRBD1, is unchecked because there is no DNA. Germline loops: CDR1 DFQATT, CDR2 SNEGSKA (reference sequence). The CDR3 sequence is 14 residues long.

The chain has TRBV15 and TRBJ2-1; TCRdb returns TRBD2, unconfirmable since there is no DNA. CDR3 length: 17 amino acids. Germline loops: CDR1 LNHNV, CDR2 YYDKDF (reference sequence). CDR3: CATSTVAGAAGDNEQFF.

The chain carries TRBV24-1 and TRBJ2-2. The CDR3 totals 14 residues. Germline lookup yields CDR1 KGHDR and CDR2 SFDVKD. CDR3 region: CATSDLGRPGELFF.

This chain links TRBV3-1 with TRBJ2-1; TCRdb indicates TRBD2, and absent DNA this call remains unverified. Germline V lookup: CDR1 LGHDT, CDR2 YNNKEL (reference sequence). The CDR3 has 17 residues. The CDR3 sequence is CASSPYPAGPKIGEQFF.

This clonotype shows up as medium-sized by frequency. The CDR3 reads CASSLVTDTGELFF. The chain combines TRBV7-2 with TRBJ2-2. CDR1 SGHTA and CDR2 FQGNSA come from the germline V gene. The CDR3 is made up of 14 amino acids.

By frequency, this clonotype registers medium-sized. The rearrangement links TRBV4-3 to TRBJ2-3; there is no DNA to check the TCRdb D call of TRBD2. The CDR3 is made up of 18 amino acids. Germline V lookup: CDR1 LGHNA, CDR2 YSLEER. The CDR3 region is CASSLFPGLAGNTDTQYF.

The genes are TRBV6-5 and TRBJ1-1. The V gene's germline CDR1 is MNHEY and CDR2 SVGAGI. CDR3 length equals 17 residues. This CDR3 reads CASSYSDPGRMNTEAFF.

The chain links TRBV19 to TRBJ1-2; TCRdb returns TRBD1, unconfirmable since there is no DNA. Germline V gene sequence: CDR1 LNHDA, CDR2 SQIVND (reference sequence). This CDR3 is 14 amino acids long. The CDR3 region is CASRTRTGFYGYTF.

This chain uses TRBV27 with TRBJ1-2; the TCRdb D gene call, TRBD1, has no DNA to confirm it. Germline CDR1 is MNHEY and CDR2 is SMNVEV (reference sequence). The CDR3 covers 17 residues. CDR3 in amino acids: CASIPLSGERPNYGYTF.

V gene TRBV7-9 combines with J gene TRBJ2-3. This CDR3 region has 11 residues. Germline CDR1 SEHNR, CDR2 FQNEAQ (reference sequence). CDR3 amino acids: CASSYTDTQYF. Combining the CDR3 with reference TRBV7-9 and TRBJ2-3 gives the whole variable domain DTGVSQNPRHKITKRGQNVTFRCDPISEHNRLYWYRQTLGQGPEFLTYFQNEAQLEKSRLLSDRFSAERPKGSFSTLEIQRTEQGDSAMYLCASSYTDTQYFGPGTRLTVL.

The J gene is TRBJ2-1, the V gene TRBV5-6; TCRdb lists TRBD1, though no DNA is available to test this call. Germline CDR1 SGHDT, CDR2 YYEEEE. The CDR3 covers 14 residues. CDR3 in amino acids: CASSFTPGVDEQFF.

The rearrangement joins TRBV28 to TRBJ2-2; TCRdb indicates TRBD1, and absent DNA this call remains unverified. This CDR3 has 16 amino acids. The germline V gene encodes CDR1 MDHEN and CDR2 SYDVKM. CDR3 loop: CASSSPQGKHTGELFF.

V usage is TRBV20-1 and J usage is TRBJ2-4; no DNA is available, so the TRBD2 call from TCRdb remains unchecked. Germline V gene sequence: CDR1 DFQATT, CDR2 SNEGSKA (reference sequence). The CDR3 runs to 11 residues. The CDR3 reads CSALEGNIQYF.

The chain employs TRBV6-4 and TRBJ2-2. The germline V gene has CDR1 MRHNA and CDR2 SNTAGT. CDR3 length equals 15 residues. The CDR3 sequence: CASSVSGENTGELFF.

J is TRBJ2-7 and V is TRBV4-1; the D call from TCRdb, TRBD1, cannot be confirmed without DNA. CDR1 and CDR2 (germline): MGHRA, YSYEKL. The CDR3 length is 13 residues. This CDR3 is CASSQEGLWEQYF.

This clonotype is identified as medium-sized from frequency. The chain is built from TRBV20-1 and TRBJ2-1; TCRdb's D call, TRBD2, is unchecked because there is no DNA. CDR3 length: 15 residues. The germline gives CDR1 DFQATT, CDR2 SNEGSKA (reference sequence). CDR3 amino acids: CSAITQRRYLNEQFF.

In terms of frequency, this clonotype is medium-sized. The gene calls are TRBV14 and TRBJ1-1; TCRdb gives TRBD1 as the D gene, but with no DNA this cannot be confirmed. CDR1 and CDR2 from the germline V gene are SGHDN and FVKESK. The CDR3 extends over 15 amino acids. CDR3 in amino acids: CASSGPDSSNTEAFF.